This TCR beta chain was identified in a study of monozygotic twins with inflammatory bowel disease. Study-level results: Fewer shared clonotypes with others were found in IBD patients than in healthy twins, especially with disease activity. Repertoire similarity did not differ between concordant and discordant twins, perhaps due to limited power.

TCR libraries each used around 3.5 ug of total RNA. No DNA is given; TCRdb re-called the 5' RACE reads and lists each CDR3 protein once. The listing records about 440,000 distinct CDR3 sequences. The CDR3 totals 18 residues. A word on this clonotype: What it binds is not known.

The chain has TRBV23-1 and TRBJ2-3; TCRdb designates TRBD2, a call that cannot be tested without DNA. TRBV23-1 is sorted into the ORF group, with uncertain function. Sequenced input: blood. The receptor's source is a human donor with ulcerative colitis or Crohn's disease, or a healthy co-twin of an affected twin (not recorded which). This CDR3 reads CASSLTGTSGGATDTQYF.